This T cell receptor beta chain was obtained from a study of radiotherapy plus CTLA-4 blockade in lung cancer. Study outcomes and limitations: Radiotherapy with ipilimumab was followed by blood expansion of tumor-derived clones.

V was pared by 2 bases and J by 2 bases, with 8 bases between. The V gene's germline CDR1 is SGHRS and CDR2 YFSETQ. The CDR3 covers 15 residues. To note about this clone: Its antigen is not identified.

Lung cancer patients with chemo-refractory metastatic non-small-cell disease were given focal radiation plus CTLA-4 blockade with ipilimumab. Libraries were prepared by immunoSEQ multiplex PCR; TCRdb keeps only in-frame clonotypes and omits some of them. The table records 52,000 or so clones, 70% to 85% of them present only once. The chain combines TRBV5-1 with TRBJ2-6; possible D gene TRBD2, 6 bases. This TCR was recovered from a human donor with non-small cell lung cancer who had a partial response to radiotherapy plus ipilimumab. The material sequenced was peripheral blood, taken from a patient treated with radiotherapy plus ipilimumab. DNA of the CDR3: TGCGCCAGCAGCTTTGGAGGGCCTGGGGCCAACGTCCTGACTTTC. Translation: CASSFGGPGANVLTF. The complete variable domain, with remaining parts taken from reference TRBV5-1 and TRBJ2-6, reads KAGVTQTPRYLIKTRGQQVTLSCSPISGHRSVSWYQQTPGQGLQFLFEYFSETQRNKGNFPGRFSGRQFSNSRSEMNVSTLELGDSALYLCASSFGGPGANVLTFGAGSRLTVL.